This TCR beta chain was observed in a study of blood T cell repertoires in COVID-19. In the study overall: In each case, the material was cDNA or gDNA derived from T cells, B-cell-depleted T cells, or PBMCs.

The repertoire was sequenced with immunoSEQ multiplex PCR; TCRdb's copy has only in-frame clones and lacks some. The sample holds around 110,000 clones; roughly 90% are singletons and the top ten take about 4.7%. CDR1 and CDR2 (germline): MNHNS, SASEGT. This CDR3 contains 14 residues. J gave up 5 bases and V 3 bases, and 3 bases lay outside the gene matches. The V call is TRBV6-1, the J call TRBJ1-1, with 10 bases lining up with TRBD1. The sequenced sample consisted of peripheral blood. The receptor's source is a man aged 35-49 years with acute or convalescent COVID-19. The CDR3 sequence: CASSETGGRTEAFF. The CDR3 DNA is TGTGCCAGCAGTGAGACAGGGGGCCGTACTGAAGCTTTCTTT.